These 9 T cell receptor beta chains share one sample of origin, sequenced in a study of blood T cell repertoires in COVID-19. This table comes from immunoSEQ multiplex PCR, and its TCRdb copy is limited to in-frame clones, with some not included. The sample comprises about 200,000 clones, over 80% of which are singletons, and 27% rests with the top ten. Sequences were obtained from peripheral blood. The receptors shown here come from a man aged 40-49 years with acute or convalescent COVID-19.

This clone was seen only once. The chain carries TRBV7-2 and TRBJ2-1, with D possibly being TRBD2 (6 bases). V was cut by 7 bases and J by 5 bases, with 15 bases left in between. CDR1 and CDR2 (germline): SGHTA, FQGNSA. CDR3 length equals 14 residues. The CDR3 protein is CASTHGGPHNEQFF. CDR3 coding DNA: TGTGCCAGCACCCACGGAGGGCCCCACAATGAGCAGTTCTTC.

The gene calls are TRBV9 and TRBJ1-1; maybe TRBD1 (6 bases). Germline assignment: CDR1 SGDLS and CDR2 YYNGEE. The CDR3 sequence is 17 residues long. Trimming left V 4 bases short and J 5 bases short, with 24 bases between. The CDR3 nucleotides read TGTGCCAGCAGCTCTTCTCCGGGGGGGCTCAGTGATACTGAAGCTTTCTTT. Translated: CASSSSPGGLSDTEAFF.

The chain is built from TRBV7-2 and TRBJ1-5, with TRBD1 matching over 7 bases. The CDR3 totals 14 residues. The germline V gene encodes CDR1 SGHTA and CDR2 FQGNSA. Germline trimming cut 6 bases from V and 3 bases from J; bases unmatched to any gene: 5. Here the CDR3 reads CASSPTGTNQPQHF. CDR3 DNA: TGTGCCAGCAGTCCGACAGGGACCAATCAGCCCCAGCATTTT.

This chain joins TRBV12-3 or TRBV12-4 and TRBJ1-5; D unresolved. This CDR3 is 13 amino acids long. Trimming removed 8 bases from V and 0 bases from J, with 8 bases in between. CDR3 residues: CASCQDSNQPQHF. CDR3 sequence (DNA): TGTGCCAGCTGTCAGGATAGCAATCAGCCCCAGCATTTT.

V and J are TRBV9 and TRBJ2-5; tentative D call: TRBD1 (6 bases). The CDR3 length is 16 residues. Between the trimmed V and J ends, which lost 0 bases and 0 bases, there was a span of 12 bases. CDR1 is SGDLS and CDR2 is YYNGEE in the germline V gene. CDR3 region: CASSVGGHRYQETQYF. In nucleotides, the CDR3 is TGTGCCAGCAGCGTAGGGGGACACAGGTACCAAGAGACCCAGTACTTC.

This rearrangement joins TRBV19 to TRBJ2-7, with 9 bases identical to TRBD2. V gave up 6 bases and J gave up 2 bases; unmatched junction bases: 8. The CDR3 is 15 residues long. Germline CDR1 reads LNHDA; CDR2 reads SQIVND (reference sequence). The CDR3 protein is CASSYRLAATYEQYF. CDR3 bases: TGTGCCAGTAGCTATCGACTAGCGGCGACCTACGAGCAGTACTTC.

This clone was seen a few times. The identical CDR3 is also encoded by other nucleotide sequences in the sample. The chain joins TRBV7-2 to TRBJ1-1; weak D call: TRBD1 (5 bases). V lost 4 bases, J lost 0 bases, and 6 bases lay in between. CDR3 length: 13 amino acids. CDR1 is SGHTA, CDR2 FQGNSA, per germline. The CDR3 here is CASSSTVNTEAFF. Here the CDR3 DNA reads TGTGCCAGCAGCTCGACAGTGAACACTGAAGCTTTCTTT.

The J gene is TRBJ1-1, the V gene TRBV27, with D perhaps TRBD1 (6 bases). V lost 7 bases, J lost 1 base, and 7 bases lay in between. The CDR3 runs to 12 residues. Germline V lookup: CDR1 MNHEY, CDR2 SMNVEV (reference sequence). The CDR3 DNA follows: TGTGCCAGCACGGACAGGAACACTGAAGCTTTCTTT. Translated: CASTDRNTEAFF.

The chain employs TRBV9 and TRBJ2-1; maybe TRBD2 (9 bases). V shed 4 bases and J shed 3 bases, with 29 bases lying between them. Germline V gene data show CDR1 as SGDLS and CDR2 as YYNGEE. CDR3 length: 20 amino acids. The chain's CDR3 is CASSTPGTGRASGIYNEQFF. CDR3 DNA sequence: TGTGCCAGCAGCACGCCCGGGACAGGCAGGGCTAGCGGGATCTACAATGAGCAGTTCTTC.